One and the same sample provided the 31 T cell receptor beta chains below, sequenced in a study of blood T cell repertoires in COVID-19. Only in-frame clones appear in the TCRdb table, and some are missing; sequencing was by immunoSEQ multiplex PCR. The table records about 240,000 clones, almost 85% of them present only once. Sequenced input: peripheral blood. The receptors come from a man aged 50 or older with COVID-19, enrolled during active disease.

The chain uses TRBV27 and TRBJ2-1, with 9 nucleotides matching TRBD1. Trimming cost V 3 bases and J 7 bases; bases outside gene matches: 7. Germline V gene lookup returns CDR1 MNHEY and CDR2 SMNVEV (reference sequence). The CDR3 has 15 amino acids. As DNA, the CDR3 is TGTGCCAGCAGTTTTGTACAGGGGGCAAGGAATGAGCAGTTCTTC. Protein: CASSFVQGARNEQFF.

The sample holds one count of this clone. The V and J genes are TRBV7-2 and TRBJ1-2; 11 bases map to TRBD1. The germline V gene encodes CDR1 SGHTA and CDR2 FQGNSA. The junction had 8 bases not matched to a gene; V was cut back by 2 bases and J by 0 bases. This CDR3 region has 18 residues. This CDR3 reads CASSLTPGDRGTNYGYTF. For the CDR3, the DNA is TGTGCCAGCAGCTTAACGCCGGGGGACAGGGGGACTAACTATGGCTACACCTTC.

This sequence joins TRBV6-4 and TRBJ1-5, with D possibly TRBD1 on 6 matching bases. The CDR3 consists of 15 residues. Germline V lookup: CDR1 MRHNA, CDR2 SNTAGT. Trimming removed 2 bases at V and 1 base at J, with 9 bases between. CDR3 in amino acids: CASSDGRGSNQPQHF. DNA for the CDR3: TGTGCCAGCAGTGACGGCAGGGGAAGCAATCAGCCCCAGCATTTT.

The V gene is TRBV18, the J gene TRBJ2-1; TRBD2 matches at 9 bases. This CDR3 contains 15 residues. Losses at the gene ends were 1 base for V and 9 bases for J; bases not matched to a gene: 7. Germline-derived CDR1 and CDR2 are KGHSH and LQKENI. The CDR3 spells CASSPLRTSEAEQFF. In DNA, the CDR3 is TGTGCCAGCTCACCACTCCGGACTAGCGAGGCTGAGCAGTTCTTC. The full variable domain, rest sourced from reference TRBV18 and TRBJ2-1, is NAGVMQNPRHLVRRRGQEARLRCSPMKGHSHVYWYRQLPEEGLKFMVYLQKENIIDESGMPKERFSAEFPKEGPSILRIQQVVRGDSAAYFCASSPLRTSEAEQFFGPGTRLTVL.

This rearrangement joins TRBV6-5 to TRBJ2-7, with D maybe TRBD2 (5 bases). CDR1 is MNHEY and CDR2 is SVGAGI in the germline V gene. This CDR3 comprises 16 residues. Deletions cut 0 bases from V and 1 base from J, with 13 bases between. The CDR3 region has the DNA TGTGCCAGCAGTTACTCGAGGCCTCGGGGTTCCTACGAGCAGTACTTC. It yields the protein CASSYSRPRGSYEQYF.

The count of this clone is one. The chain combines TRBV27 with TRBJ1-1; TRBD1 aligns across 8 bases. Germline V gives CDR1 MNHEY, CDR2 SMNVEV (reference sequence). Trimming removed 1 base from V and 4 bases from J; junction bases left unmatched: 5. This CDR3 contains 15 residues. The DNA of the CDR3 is TGTGCCAGCAGTTTATTCGCCACAGGGGGCACTGAAGCTTTCTTT. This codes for CASSLFATGGTEAFF.

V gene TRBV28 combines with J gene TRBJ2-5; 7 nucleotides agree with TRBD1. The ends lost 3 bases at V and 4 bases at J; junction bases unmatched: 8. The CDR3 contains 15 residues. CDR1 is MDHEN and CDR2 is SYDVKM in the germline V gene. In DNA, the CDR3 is TGTGCCAGCAGTTTCCCGACAGGGTTGTCAGAGACCCAGTACTTC. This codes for CASSFPTGLSETQYF.

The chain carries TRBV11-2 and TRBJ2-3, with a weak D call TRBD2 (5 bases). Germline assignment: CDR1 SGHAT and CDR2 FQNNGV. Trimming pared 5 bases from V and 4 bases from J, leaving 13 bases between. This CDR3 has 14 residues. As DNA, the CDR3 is TGTGCCAGCAGCCTCCGGGGAACACCAGATACGCAGTATTTT. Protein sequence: CASSLRGTPDTQYF.

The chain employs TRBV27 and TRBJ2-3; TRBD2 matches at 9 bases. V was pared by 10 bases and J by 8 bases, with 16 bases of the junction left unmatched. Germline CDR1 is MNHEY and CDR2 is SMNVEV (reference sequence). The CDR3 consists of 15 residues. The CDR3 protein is CATLGTSSGESTQYF. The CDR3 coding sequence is TGTGCCACCCTCGGGACTAGCTCTGGCGAGAGTACGCAGTATTTT.

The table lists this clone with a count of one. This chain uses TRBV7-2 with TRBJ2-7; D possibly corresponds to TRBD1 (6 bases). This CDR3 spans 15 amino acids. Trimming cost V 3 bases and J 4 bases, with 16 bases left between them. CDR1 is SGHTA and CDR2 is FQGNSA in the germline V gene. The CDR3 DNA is TGTGCCAGCAGCTTTGACAGGAGTATTATTTACGAGCAGTACTTC. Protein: CASSFDRSIIYEQYF.

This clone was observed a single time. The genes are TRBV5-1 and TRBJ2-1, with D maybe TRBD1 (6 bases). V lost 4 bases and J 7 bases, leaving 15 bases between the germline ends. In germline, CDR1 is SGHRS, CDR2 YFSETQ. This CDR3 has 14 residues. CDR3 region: CASSLGPQGNEQFF. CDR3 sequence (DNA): TGCGCCAGCAGCCTGGGCCCCCAGGGGAATGAGCAGTTCTTC.

CDR3 nucleotide sequence: TGCAGTGGACAGGGGAACTATGGCTACACCTTC. Translating it yields CSGQGNYGYTF. The rearrangement uses TRBV20-1 and TRBJ1-2; 8 bases fit TRBD1. Germline CDR1 reads DFQATT; CDR2 reads SNEGSKA (reference sequence). J lost 2 bases, V lost 7 bases, and 0 bases had no gene match. This CDR3 is built from 11 residues.

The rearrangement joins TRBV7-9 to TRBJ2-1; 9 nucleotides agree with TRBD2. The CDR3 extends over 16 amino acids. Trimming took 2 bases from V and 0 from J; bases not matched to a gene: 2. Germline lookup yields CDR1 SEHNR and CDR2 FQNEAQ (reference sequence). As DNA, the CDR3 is TGTGCCAGCAGCTTACTTAGCGGGGGCTCCTACAATGAGCAGTTCTTC. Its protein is CASSLLSGGSYNEQFF.

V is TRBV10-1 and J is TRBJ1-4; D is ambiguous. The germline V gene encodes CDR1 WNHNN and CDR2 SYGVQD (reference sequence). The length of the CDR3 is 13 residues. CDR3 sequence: CDGVGLAGEKLFF. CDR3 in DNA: TGCGACGGGGTGGGCCTAGCCGGTGAAAAACTGTTTTTT.

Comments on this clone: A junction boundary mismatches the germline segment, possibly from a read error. The DNA of the CDR3 is TGTGCTAGCAGCTCGGGACAGAACACTGAAGCTTTCTTT. Translated, it gives CASSSGQNTEAFF. The V call is TRBV7-7, the J call TRBJ1-1; tentative D call: TRBD1 (6 bases). The germline gives CDR1 SSHAT, CDR2 FNYEAQ (reference sequence). This CDR3 spans 13 amino acids. The complete variable domain, with remaining parts taken from reference TRBV7-7 and TRBJ1-1, reads GAGVSQSPRYKVTKRGQDVTLRCDPISSHATLYWYQQALGQGPEFLTYFNYEAQPDKSGLPSDRFSAERPEGSISTLTIQRTEQRDSAMYRCASSSGQNTEAFFGQGTRLTVV.

CDR3 sequence: CAISEGGGGIGYTF. The CDR3 bases are TGTGCCATCAGTGAGGGAGGAGGGGGCATTGGCTACACCTTC. The chain links TRBV10-3 to TRBJ1-2; 7 bases are shared with TRBD1. V shed 2 bases and J 7 bases; nucleotides not matched to a gene: 7. Per the germline V gene, CDR1 is ENHRY and CDR2 is SYGVKD. There are 14 residues in the CDR3.

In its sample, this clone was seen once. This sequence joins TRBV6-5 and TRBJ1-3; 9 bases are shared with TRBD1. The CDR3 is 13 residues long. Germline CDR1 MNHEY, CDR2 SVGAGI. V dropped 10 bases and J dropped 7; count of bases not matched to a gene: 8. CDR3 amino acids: CATRTGVVNTIYF. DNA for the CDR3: TGTGCCACTCGGACAGGGGTTGTGAACACCATATATTTT.

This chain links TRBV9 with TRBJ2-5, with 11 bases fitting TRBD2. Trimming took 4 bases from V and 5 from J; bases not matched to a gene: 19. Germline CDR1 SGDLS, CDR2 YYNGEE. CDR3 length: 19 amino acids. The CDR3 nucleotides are TGTGCCAGCAGCCCGGGGGCCCTAGCGGGGGGATTTAAACCCGAGACCCAGTACTTC. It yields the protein CASSPGALAGGFKPETQYF. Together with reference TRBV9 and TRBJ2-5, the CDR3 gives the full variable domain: DSGVTQTPKHLITATGQRVTLRCSPRSGDLSVYWYQQSLDQGLQFLIQYYNGEERAKGNILERFSAQQFPDLHSELNLSSLELGDSALYFCASSPGALAGGFKPETQYFGPGTRLLVL.

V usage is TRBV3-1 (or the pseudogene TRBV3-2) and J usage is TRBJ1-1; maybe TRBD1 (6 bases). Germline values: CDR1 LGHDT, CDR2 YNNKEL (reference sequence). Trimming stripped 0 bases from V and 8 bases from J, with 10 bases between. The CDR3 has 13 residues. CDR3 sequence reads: CASSQDVTGEAFF. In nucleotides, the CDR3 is TGTGCCAGCAGCCAAGATGTAACAGGGGAAGCTTTCTTT.

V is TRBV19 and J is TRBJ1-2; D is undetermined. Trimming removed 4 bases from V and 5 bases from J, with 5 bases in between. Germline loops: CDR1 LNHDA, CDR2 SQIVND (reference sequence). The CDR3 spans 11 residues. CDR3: CASSSPYGYTF. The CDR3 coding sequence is TGTGCCAGTAGTAGTCCTTATGGCTACACCTTC.

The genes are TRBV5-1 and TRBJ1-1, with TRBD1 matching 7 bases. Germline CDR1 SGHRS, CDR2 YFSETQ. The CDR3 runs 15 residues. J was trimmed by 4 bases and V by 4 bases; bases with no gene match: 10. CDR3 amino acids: CASSIQGVTGTEAFF. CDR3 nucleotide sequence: TGCGCCAGCAGCATCCAGGGGGTTACGGGCACTGAAGCTTTCTTT.

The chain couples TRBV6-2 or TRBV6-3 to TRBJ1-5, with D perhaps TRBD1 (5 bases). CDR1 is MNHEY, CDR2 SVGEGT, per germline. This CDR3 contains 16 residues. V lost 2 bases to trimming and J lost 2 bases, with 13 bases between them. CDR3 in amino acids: CASSYGGGIGNQPQHF. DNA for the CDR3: TGTGCCAGCAGTTACGGGGGGGGTATTGGCAATCAGCCCCAGCATTTT.

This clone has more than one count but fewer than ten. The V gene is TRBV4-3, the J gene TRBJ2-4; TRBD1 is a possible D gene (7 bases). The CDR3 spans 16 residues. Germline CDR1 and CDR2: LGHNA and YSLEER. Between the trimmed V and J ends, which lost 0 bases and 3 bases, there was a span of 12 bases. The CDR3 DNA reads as TGCGCCAGCAGCCAAGAGTTGCAGGGGGGCAAAAACATTCAGTACTTC. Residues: CASSQELQGGKNIQYF.

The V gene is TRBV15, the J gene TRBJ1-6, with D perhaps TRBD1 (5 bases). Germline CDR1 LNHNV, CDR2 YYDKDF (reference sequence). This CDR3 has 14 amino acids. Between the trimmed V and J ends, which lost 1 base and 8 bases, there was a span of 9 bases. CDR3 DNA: TGTGCCACCAGCAGAGGTGTAGGGGATTCACCCCTCCACTTT. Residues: CATSRGVGDSPLHF.

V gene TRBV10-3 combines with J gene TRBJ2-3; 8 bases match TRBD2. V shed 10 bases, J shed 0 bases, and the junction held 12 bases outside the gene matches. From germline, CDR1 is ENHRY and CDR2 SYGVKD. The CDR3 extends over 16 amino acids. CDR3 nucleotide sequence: TGTGCCACAACGGCGGGTAGCGGGGCTAGCACAGATACGCAGTATTTT. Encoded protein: CATTAGSGASTDTQYF.

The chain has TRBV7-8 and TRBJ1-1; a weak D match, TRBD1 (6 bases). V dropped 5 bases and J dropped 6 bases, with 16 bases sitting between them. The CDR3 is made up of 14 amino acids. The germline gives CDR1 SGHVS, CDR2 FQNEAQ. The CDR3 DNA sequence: TGTGCCAGCAGCCAAGCCGCAGGGACATCTGAAGCTTTCTTT. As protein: CASSQAAGTSEAFF.

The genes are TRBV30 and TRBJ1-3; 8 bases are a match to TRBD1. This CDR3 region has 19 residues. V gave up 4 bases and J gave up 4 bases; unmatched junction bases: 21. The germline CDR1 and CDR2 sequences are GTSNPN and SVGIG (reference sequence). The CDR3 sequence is CAWTLPARQGLDSGNTIYF. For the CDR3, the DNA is TGTGCCTGGACCCTCCCCGCGAGACAGGGGCTGGATAGCGGAAACACCATATATTTT. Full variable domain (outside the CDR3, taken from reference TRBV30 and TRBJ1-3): SQTIHQWPATLVQPVGSPLSLECTVEGTSNPNLYWYRQAAGRGLQLLFYSVGIGQISSEVPQNLSASRPQDRQFILSSKKLLLSDSGFYLCAWTLPARQGLDSGNTIYFGEGSWLTVV.

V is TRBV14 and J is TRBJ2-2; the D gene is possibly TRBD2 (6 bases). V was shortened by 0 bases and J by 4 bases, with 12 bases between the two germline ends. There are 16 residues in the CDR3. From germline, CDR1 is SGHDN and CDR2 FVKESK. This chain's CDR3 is CASSQEGRQGTGELFF. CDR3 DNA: TGTGCCAGCAGCCAAGAAGGGAGGCAGGGCACCGGGGAGCTGTTTTTT.

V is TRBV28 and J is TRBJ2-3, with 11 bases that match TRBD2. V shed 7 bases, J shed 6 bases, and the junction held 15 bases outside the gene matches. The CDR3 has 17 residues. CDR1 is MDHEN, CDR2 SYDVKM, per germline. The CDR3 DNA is TGTGCCAGCACCGAGTCTACGGGACTAGCGGTTCCGGATACGCAGTATTTT. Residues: CASTESTGLAVPDTQYF.

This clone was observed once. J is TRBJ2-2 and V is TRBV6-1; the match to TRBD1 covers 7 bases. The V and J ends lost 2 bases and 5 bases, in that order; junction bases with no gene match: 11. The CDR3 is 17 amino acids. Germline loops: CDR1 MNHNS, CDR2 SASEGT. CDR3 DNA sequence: TGTGCCAGCAGTGAATTAAAGGGGGCTGCTTCGACCGGGGAGCTGTTTTTT. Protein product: CASSELKGAASTGELFF.

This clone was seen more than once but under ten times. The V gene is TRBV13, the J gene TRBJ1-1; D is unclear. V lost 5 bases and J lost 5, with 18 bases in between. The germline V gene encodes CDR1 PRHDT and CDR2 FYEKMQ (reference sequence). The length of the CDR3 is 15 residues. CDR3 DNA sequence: TGTGCCAGCAGCCTGACTGGCGGGCGCGGGACTGAAGCTTTCTTT. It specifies CASSLTGGRGTEAFF.